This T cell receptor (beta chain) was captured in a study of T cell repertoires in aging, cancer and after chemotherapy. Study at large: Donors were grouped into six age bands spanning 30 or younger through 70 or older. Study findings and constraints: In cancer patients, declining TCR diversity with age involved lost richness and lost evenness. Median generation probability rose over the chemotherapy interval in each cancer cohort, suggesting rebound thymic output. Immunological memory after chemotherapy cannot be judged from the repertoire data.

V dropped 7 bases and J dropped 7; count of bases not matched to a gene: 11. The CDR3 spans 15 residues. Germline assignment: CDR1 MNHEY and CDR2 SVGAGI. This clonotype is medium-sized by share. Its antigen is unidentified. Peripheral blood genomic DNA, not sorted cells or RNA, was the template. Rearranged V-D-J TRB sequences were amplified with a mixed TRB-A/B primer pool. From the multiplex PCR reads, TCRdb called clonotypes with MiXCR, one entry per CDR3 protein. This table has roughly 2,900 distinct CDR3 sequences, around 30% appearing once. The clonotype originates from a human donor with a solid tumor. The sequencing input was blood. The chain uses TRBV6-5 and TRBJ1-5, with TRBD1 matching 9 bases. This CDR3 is CASMPQQGARQPQHF. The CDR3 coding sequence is TGTGCCAGCATGCCCCAACAGGGGGCTAGGCAGCCCCAGCATTTT.